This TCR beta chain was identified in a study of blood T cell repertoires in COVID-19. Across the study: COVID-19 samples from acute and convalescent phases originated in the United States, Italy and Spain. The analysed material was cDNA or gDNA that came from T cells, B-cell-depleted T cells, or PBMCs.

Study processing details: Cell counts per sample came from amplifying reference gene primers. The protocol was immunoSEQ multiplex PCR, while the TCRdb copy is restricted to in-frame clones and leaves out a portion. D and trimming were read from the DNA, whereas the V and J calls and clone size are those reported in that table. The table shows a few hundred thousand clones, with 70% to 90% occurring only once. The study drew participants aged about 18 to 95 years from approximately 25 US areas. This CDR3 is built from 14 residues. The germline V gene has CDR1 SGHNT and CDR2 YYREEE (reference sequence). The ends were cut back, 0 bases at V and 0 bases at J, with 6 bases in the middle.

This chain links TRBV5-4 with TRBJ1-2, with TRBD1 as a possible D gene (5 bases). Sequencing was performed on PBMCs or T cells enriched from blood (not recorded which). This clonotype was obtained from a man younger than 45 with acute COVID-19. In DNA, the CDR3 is TGTGCCAGCAGCTTGGGACAGTCTAACTATGGCTACACCTTC. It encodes CASSLGQSNYGYTF.